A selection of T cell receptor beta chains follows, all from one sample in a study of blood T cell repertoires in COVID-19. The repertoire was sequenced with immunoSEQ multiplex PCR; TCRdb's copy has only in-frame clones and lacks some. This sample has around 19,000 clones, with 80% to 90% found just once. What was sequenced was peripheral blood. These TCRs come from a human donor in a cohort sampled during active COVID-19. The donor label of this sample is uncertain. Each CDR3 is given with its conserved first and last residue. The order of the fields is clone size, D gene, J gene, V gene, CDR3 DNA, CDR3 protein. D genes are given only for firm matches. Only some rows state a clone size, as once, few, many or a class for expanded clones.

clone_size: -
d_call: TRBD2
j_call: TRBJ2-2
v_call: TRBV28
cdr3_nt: TGTGCCAGCAGTTCCCCGGCGGCGGGGGTCGGCGGGGAGCTGTTTTTT
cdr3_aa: CASSSPAAGVGGELFF

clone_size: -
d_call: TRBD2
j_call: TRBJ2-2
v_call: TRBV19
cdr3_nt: TGTGCCAGTAGTCCTAGCGGGAGCACCGGGGAGCTGTTTTTT
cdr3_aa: CASSPSGSTGELFF

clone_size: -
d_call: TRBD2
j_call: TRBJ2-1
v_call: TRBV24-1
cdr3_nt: TGTGCCACCAGTGGCGGGAGGGCCGAACACAATGAGCAGTTCTTC
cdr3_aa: CATSGGRAEHNEQFF

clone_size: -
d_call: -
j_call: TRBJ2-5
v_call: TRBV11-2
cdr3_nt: TGTGCCAGCAGCTTAGTCCCACCCGGGAGCAGGGCCCAAGAGACCCAGTACTTC
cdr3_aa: CASSLVPPGSRAQETQYF

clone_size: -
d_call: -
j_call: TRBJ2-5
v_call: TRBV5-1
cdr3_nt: TGCGCCAGCAGCTTGACATCCCTTGTGGAGACCCAGTACTTC
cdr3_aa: CASSLTSLVETQYF

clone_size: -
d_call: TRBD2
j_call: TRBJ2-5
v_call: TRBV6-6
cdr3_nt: TGTGCCAGCGCCACTAGCGGGAGCGCGTGGGAGACCCAGTACTTC
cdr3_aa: CASATSGSAWETQYF

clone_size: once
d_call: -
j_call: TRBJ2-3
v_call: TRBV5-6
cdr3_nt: TGTGCCAGCAGCTTTCCTAGCACAGATACGCAGTATTTT
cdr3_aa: CASSFPSTDTQYF

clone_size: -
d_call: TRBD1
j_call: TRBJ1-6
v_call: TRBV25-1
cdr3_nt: TGTGCCAGCAGTGGGGGACAGGGTTCACCCCTCCACTTT
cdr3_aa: CASSGGQGSPLHF

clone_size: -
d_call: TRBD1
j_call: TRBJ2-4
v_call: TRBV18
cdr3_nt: TGTGCCAGCTCACCACGGGACAGTCTAGCCAAAAACATTCAGTACTTC
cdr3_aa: CASSPRDSLAKNIQYF

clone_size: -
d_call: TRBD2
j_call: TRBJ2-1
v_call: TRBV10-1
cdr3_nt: TGCGCCAGCAGTGAGTCGAGGCTAGCGGGTTACAATGAGCAGTTCTTC
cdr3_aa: CASSESRLAGYNEQFF

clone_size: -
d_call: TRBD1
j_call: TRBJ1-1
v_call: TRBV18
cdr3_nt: TGTGCCAGCTCAATCACGGGACAGGGGAACACTGAAGCTTTCTTT
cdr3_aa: CASSITGQGNTEAFF

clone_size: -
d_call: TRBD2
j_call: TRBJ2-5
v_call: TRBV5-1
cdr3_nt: TGCGCCAGCAGCTTGGATCCGGGAGGGCGCGAGACCCAGTACTTC
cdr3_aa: CASSLDPGGRETQYF

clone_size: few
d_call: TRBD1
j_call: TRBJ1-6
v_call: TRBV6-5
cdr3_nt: TGTGCCAGCAGTTACCTCCCGGGACAGGGTAATTCACCCCTCCACTTT
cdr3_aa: CASSYLPGQGNSPLHF

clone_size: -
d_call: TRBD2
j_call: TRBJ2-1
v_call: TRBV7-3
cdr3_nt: TGTGCCAGCAGCTTAACTAGCGGGAAATACAATGAGCAGTTCTTC
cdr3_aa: CASSLTSGKYNEQFF

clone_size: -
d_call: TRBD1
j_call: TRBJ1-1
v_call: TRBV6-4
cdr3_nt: TGTGCCAGCAGCCCCGACAGGGGGAGCACTGAAGCTTTCTTT
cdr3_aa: CASSPDRGSTEAFF

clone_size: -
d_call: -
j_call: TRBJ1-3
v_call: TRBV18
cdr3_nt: TGTGCCAGCTCACCAGTCAGGGGTGCTGGAAACACCATATATTTT
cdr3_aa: CASSPVRGAGNTIYF

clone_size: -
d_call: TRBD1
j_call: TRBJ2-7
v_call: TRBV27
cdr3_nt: TGTGCCAGCAGTTTCTGGGACAGTCCCTACGAGCAGTACTTC
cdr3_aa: CASSFWDSPYEQYF

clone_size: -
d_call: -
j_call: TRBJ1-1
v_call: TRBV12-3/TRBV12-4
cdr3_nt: TGTGCCAGCAGTTTAGGCAGGGTTGGTGAAGCTTTCTTT
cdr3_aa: CASSLGRVGEAFF

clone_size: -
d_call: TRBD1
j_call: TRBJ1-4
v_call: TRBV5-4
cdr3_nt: TGTGCCAGCAGCAGCGACAGGGCCAATGAAAAACTGTTTTTT
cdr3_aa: CASSSDRANEKLFF

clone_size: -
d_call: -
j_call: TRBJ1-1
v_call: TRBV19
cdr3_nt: TGTGCCAGTAAACAGGGCCGGTATCCCTTGTATGACACTGAAGCTTTCTTT
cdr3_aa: CASKQGRYPLYDTEAFF

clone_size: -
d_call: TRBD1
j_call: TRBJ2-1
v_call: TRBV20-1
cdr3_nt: TGCAGTGCTAGTCTTACAGGGGGCGGCGAGCAGTTCTTC
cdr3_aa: CSASLTGGGEQFF

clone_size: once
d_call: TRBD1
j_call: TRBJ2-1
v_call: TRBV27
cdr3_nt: TGTGCCAGCAGTTTAGCCGGGACAGGGGGTTACAATGAGCAGTTCTTC
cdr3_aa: CASSLAGTGGYNEQFF

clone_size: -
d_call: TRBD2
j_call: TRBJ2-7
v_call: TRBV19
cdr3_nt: TGTGCCAGTACTCGGGGACTAGCGGGAGGGCGGCCCTACGAGCAGTACTTC
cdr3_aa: CASTRGLAGGRPYEQYF

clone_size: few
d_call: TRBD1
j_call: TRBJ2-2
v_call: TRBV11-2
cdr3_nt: TGTGCCAGCAGCGCCTTTCCAAGGGGGCTGAACACCGGGGAGCTGTTTTTT
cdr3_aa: CASSAFPRGLNTGELFF

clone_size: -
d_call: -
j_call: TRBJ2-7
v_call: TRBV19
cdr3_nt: TGTGCCAGTAGTACCCGGGGGGCGGAGAGCTCCTACGAGCAGTACTTC
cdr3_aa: CASSTRGAESSYEQYF

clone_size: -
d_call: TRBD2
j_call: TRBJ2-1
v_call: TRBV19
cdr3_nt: TGTGCCAGTAGTATAGGGGCGGGAGTCGGTTTTAAGTTCTTC
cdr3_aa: CASSIGAGVGFKFF

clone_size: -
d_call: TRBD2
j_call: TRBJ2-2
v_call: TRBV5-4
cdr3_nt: TGTGCCAGCAGCTTGGGGATAGCGGGAGATCTCGGGGAGCTGTTTTTT
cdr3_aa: CASSLGIAGDLGELFF

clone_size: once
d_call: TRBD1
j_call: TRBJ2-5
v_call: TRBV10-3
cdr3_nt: TGTGCCATCAACCCCGGGACAGGGGCCCAAGAGACCCAGTACTTC
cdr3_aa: CAINPGTGAQETQYF

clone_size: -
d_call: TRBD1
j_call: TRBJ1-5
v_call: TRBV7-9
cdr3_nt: TGTGCCAGCAGCTTAGGCACAGGGGGAGGTCAGCCCCAGCATTTT
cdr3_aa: CASSLGTGGGQPQHF

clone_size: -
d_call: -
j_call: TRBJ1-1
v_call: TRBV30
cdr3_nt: TGTGCCTGTCAGGCTGCAGGGCTGAACACTGAAGCTTTCTTT
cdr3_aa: CACQAAGLNTEAFF

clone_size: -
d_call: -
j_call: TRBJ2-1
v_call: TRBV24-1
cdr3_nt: TGTGCCACCAGTCCATCAGACATTCAATTCGCCAATGAGCAGTTCTTC
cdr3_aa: CATSPSDIQFANEQFF

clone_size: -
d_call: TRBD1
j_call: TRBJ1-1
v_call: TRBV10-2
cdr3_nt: TGCGCCAGCAGTGAGACAGGGGGCGACACTGAAGCTTTCTTT
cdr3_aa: CASSETGGDTEAFF

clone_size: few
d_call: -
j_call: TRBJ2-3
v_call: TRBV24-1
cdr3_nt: TGTGCCACCAGTGGGGCAGCGGAGCATTTCACAGATACGCAGTATTTT
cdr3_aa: CATSGAAEHFTDTQYF

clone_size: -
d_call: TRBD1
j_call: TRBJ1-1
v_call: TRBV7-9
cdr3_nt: TGTGCCAGCGAGGGACAGATGAACACTGAAGCTTTCTTT
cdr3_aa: CASEGQMNTEAFF

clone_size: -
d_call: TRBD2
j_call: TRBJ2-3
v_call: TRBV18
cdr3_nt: TGTGCCAGCTCATCCGGGACTAGCGGGAGGACAGATACGCAGTATTTT
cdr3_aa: CASSSGTSGRTDTQYF

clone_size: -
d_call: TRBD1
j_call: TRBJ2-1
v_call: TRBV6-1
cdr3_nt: TGTGCCAGCAGTGAACCAAACAGGGGGCGGAATGAGCAGTTCTTC
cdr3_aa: CASSEPNRGRNEQFF

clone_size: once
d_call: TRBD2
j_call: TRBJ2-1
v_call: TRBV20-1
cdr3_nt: TGCAGTGCCAGTAGCGGGAGCTCCTACAATGAGCAGTTCTTC
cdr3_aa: CSASSGSSYNEQFF

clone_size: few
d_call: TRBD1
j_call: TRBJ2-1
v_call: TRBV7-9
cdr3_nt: TGTGCCAGCAGCCCCACGGGACAGGGCATTCTGTTCTTC
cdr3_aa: CASSPTGQGILFF

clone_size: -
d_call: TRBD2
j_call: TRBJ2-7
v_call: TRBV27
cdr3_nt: TGTGCCAGCAGTCTCCGGACTAGCGGCTCCTACGAGCAGTACTTC
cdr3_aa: CASSLRTSGSYEQYF

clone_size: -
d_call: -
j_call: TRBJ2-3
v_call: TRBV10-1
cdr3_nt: TGCGCCAGCAGTGAGTCGATGTCAGGAAATACAGATACGCAGTATTTT
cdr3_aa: CASSESMSGNTDTQYF

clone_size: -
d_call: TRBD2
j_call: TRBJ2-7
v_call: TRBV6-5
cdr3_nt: TGTGCCAGCTGTCTAGCGGGGTCCTACGAGCAGTACTTC
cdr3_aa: CASCLAGSYEQYF

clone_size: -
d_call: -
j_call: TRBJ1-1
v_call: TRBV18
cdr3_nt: TGTGCCAGCTCACCGCCACAGGGTGAGAACACTGAAGCTTTCTTT
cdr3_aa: CASSPPQGENTEAFF